A single sample gave rise to the 8 T cell receptor beta chains below, sequenced in a study of blood T cell repertoires in COVID-19. TCRdb keeps only in-frame clones here, not all; method: immunoSEQ multiplex PCR. The sample shows a few hundred thousand clones, about 87% of them seen only once. Sample: PBMCs or T cells enriched from blood (not recorded which). The receptors here all came from a man in his thirties or forties who had recovered from COVID-19.

This clone came up once. The V gene is TRBV30, the J gene TRBJ2-1; 7 positions agree with TRBD2. Germline lookup yields CDR1 GTSNPN and CDR2 SVGIG (reference sequence). CDR3 length: 15 amino acids. Losses at the gene ends were 1 base for V and 6 bases for J; bases not matched to a gene: 9. The CDR3 nucleotides read TGTGCCTGGAGTGCAGGGACTAACATAGGCAATGAGCAGTTCTTC. Amino acids: CAWSAGTNIGNEQFF. Combining the CDR3 with reference TRBV30 and TRBJ2-1 gives the whole variable domain SQTIHQWPATLVQPVGSPLSLECTVEGTSNPNLYWYRQAAGRGLQLLFYSVGIGQISSEVPQNLSASRPQDRQFILSSKKLLLSDSGFYLCAWSAGTNIGNEQFFGPGTRLTVL.

Note on this clone: Germline and junction disagree at one end, which may indicate a read error. The chain is built from TRBV5-5 and TRBJ1-1, with D perhaps matching TRBD1 (5 bases). Germline assignment: CDR1 SGHKS and CDR2 YYEKEE (reference sequence). The CDR3 runs to 15 residues. CDR3 DNA: TGTGCCAGCAGCTTGGCCAACGGACAAGGGCTGGAAGTTTTCTTT. It specifies CASSLANGQGLEVFF.

The chain has TRBV6-6 and TRBJ2-5; TRBD2 matches at 9 bases. The CDR3 loop spans 18 amino acids. CDR1 and CDR2 (germline): MNHNY, SVGAGI (reference sequence). The junction had 17 bases not matched to a gene; V was cut back by 5 bases and J by 4 bases. CDR3 nucleotide sequence: TGTGCCAGCAGTCCCACACCCCACTTCGGAGCGGGGGGAGAGACCCAGTACTTC. It is translated as CASSPTPHFGAGGETQYF.

The chain recombines TRBV4-3 with TRBJ1-1; the match to TRBD1 covers 11 bases. Germline V gene sequence: CDR1 LGHNA, CDR2 YSLEER. The CDR3 spans 16 residues. V lost 0 bases and J lost 2; bases outside the gene matches: 2. The CDR3 DNA follows: TGCGCCAGCAGCCAAGAGCGGACAGGGGGCAACACTGAAGCTTTCTTT. Translated: CASSQERTGGNTEAFF.

This clone was detected only once. The rearrangement links TRBV20-1 to TRBJ2-5, with D possibly TRBD2 on 5 matching bases. The CDR3 is made up of 11 amino acids. Per the germline V gene, CDR1 is DFQATT and CDR2 is SNEGSKA (reference sequence). The germline V and J ends were trimmed by 6 bases and 5 bases, with 10 bases remaining between them. CDR3 protein: CSAGESETQYF. In DNA, the CDR3 is TGCAGTGCGGGAGAGTCGGAGACCCAGTACTTC.

The genes are TRBV6-5 and TRBJ1-1; a possible D gene is TRBD1 (6 bases). CDR1 is MNHEY, CDR2 SVGAGI, per germline. V lost 4 bases and J lost 1, with 7 bases in between. CDR3 size: 13 residues. The CDR3 loop is CASSSQGNTEAFF. CDR3 DNA: TGTGCCAGCAGTTCACAGGGGAACACTGAAGCTTTCTTT.

The chain carries TRBV5-4 and TRBJ2-4, with 8 bases lining up with TRBD2. This CDR3 contains 16 residues. The V segment lost 2 bases and the J segment 1 base; nucleotides outside the gene matches: 5. Germline CDR1 reads SGHNT; CDR2 reads YYREEE (reference sequence). Here the CDR3 DNA reads TGTGCCAGCAGCTTCGGGGGGGGTTCGGCCAAAAACATTCAGTACTTC. Its translation: CASSFGGGSAKNIQYF.

The J gene is TRBJ2-5, the V gene TRBV19; 8 positions agree with TRBD1. Germline values: CDR1 LNHDA, CDR2 SQIVND (reference sequence). Trimming at V came to 8 bases and at J to 0 bases, leaving 5 bases not matched to a gene. The CDR3 sequence is 14 residues long. The CDR3 sequence is CASGQGQYQETQYF. The CDR3 nucleotides are TGTGCCAGTGGACAGGGTCAGTACCAAGAGACCCAGTACTTC.